Presented here are 23 T cell receptor beta chains from one specimen sequenced in a study of T cell changes during pregnancy in multiple sclerosis. The table came from immunoSEQ multiplex PCR; TCRdb's copy has only in-frame clones and leaves some out. The sample lists tens of thousands of clones; 80% to 95% were seen once. The input for sequencing was CD4+ T cells from peripheral blood mononuclear cells, taken in the third trimester of pregnancy. Receptors originate from a female donor with multiple sclerosis, enrolled in a pregnancy study.

The J gene is TRBJ1-2, the V gene TRBV7-9; D is unresolved. Germline CDR1 SEHNR, CDR2 FQNEAQ (reference sequence). The CDR3 length is 14 residues. V lost 5 bases and J 4 bases, leaving 14 bases between the germline ends. CDR3 residues: CASSPPRRFYGYTF. CDR3 bases: TGTGCCAGCAGCCCCCCCCGTAGATTCTATGGCTACACCTTC.

This chain connects TRBV28 to TRBJ2-1, with 7 bases aligning to TRBD1. This CDR3 has 14 residues. With V trimmed by 9 bases and J by 5 bases, 10 bases remained unmatched. The germline CDR1 and CDR2 sequences are MDHEN and SYDVKM. CDR3 coding DNA: TGTGCCAGTCTGCCGGGACAGCAAAACAATGAGCAGTTCTTC. This encodes CASLPGQQNNEQFF.

For the CDR3, the DNA is TGTGCCAGTAGTATTAACAGTGTCGGGGAGCTGTTTTTT. Protein: CASSINSVGELFF. The chain links TRBV19 to TRBJ2-2; D is unresolved. In germline, CDR1 is LNHDA, CDR2 SQIVND (reference sequence). V was trimmed by 3 bases and J by 7 bases, leaving 9 bases between them. The CDR3 length is 13 residues.

The gene calls are TRBV5-1 and TRBJ2-7, with TRBD2 identical over 9 bases. Germline V gives CDR1 SGHRS, CDR2 YFSETQ. The V segment lost 4 bases and the J segment 3 bases; nucleotides outside the gene matches: 17. This CDR3 contains 18 residues. CDR3 nucleotides: TGCGCCAGCAGCGAGAAGAAAATAGCGGGAGAGGTGGGCTACGAGCAGTACTTC. Translated: CASSEKKIAGEVGYEQYF.

The rearrangement joins TRBV5-6 to TRBJ2-5, with D perhaps matching TRBD2 (6 bases). Germline V lookup: CDR1 SGHDT, CDR2 YYEEEE. This CDR3 is built from 16 residues. Trimming removed 0 bases at V and 2 bases at J, with 14 bases between. The CDR3 loop is CASSLVRTIAQETQYF. CDR3 DNA: TGTGCCAGCAGCTTGGTTCGGACTATTGCACAAGAGACCCAGTACTTC.

This clone was picked up many times. V usage is TRBV1 and J usage is TRBJ2-1; whether TRBD2, the table's D call, matches the DNA was not checked. TRBV1 is marked as a pseudogene. The CDR3 has 12 residues. The CDR3 sequence: CTSSQERDEQFF. The DNA of the CDR3 is TGCACCAGCAGCCAAGAGAGGGATGAGCAGTTCTTC.

V is TRBV19 and J is TRBJ2-7, with 8 bases identical to TRBD1. Per germline, CDR1 LNHDA and CDR2 SQIVND (reference sequence). The junction had 9 bases not matched to a gene; V was cut back by 3 bases and J by 5 bases. CDR3 length equals 15 residues. The CDR3: CASSMDRVTKHEQYF. The CDR3 DNA reads as TGTGCCAGTAGTATGGACAGGGTCACGAAGCACGAGCAGTACTTC.

This chain uses TRBV4-1 with TRBJ2-5; TRBD2 matches at 8 bases. The CDR3 spans 16 residues. Per germline, CDR1 MGHRA and CDR2 YSYEKL. V lost 4 bases and J lost 5; bases outside the gene matches: 12. This chain's CDR3 is CASSRGSGNEIETQYF. The CDR3 DNA reads as TGCGCCAGCAGCCGCGGTAGCGGGAATGAAATTGAGACCCAGTACTTC.

The V gene is TRBV7-8, the J gene TRBJ2-6; 9 bases line up with TRBD1. This CDR3 comprises 17 residues. CDR1 and CDR2 (germline): SGHVS, FQNEAQ. The ends lost 5 bases at V and 1 base at J; junction bases unmatched: 6. CDR3 bases: TGTGCCAGCAGCCTCCGGGACAGGGTGTCTGGGGCCAACGTCCTGACTTTC. Translated, it gives CASSLRDRVSGANVLTF. Based on the CDR3 plus reference TRBV7-8 and TRBJ2-6, the full variable domain is GAGVSQSPRYKVAKRGQDVALRCDPISGHVSLFWYQQALGQGPEFLTYFQNEAQLDKSGLPSDRFFAERPEGSVSTLKIQRTQQEDSAVYLCASSLRDRVSGANVLTFGAGSRLTVL.

J is TRBJ2-7 and V is TRBV7-2, with TRBD1 as a possible D gene (6 bases). Germline V gene lookup returns CDR1 SGHTA and CDR2 FQGNSA. V gave up 1 base and J gave up 4 bases, with 14 bases separating them. This CDR3 has 15 amino acids. The CDR3, as DNA: TGTGCCAGCAGCTTAGGATTCTCGGACAGATACGAGCAGTACTTC. Translated, it gives CASSLGFSDRYEQYF.

V gene TRBV30 combines with J gene TRBJ1-2, with TRBD1 matching 8 bases. Germline V lookup: CDR1 GTSNPN, CDR2 SVGIG (reference sequence). The CDR3 extends over 13 amino acids. J gave up 7 bases and V 2 bases, and 6 bases lay outside the gene matches. As DNA, the CDR3 is TGTGCCTGGAGTTTACAGGGGGGGATTGGCTACACCTTC. Its translation is CAWSLQGGIGYTF.

This clone has only a few counts. V is TRBV5-1 and J is TRBJ1-4; D call uncertain. V gave up 0 bases and J gave up 8 bases, with 11 bases separating them. The CDR3 consists of 14 residues. Germline CDR1 reads SGHRS; CDR2 reads YFSETQ. The CDR3 coding sequence is TGCGCCAGCAGCTTGGCCGGTATAGAAGAAAAACTGTTTTTT. This gives the protein CASSLAGIEEKLFF. Filled out from reference TRBV5-1 and TRBJ1-4, the complete variable domain reads KAGVTQTPRYLIKTRGQQVTLSCSPISGHRSVSWYQQTPGQGLQFLFEYFSETQRNKGNFPGRFSGRQFSNSRSEMNVSTLELGDSALYLCASSLAGIEEKLFFGSGTQLSVL.

V usage is TRBV5-1 and J usage is TRBJ1-4; 8 nucleotides align to TRBD1. The V and J ends lost 4 bases and 2 bases, in that order; junction bases with no gene match: 4. This CDR3 is built from 15 residues. CDR1 and CDR2 from the germline V gene are SGHRS and YFSETQ. CDR3 region: CASSLRTGTNEKLFF. The CDR3 coding sequence is TGCGCCAGCAGCCTACGGACAGGGACTAATGAAAAACTGTTTTTT.

The sample holds one count of this clone. V is TRBV5-6 and J is TRBJ2-4, with 7 positions matching TRBD1. V lost 4 bases and J lost 7; bases outside the gene matches: 8. Germline CDR1 is SGHDT and CDR2 is YYEEEE. The CDR3 length is 14 residues. The CDR3, as DNA: TGTGCCAGCAGCCCGACAGGGCGAGAGAACATTCAGTACTTC. Its translation is CASSPTGRENIQYF.

This clone was observed a few times. The chain carries TRBV18 and TRBJ1-2; D is uncertain. The germline V gene has CDR1 KGHSH and CDR2 LQKENI. The CDR3 length is 12 residues. Trimming took off 8 bases at V and 5 bases at J, with 12 bases between the two ends. The CDR3 is CASAKGDYGYTF. As DNA, the CDR3 is TGTGCCAGCGCCAAAGGAGATTATGGCTACACCTTC.

The V call is TRBV30, the J call TRBJ1-2, with D unresolved. The CDR3 is made up of 12 amino acids. Germline V lookup: CDR1 GTSNPN, CDR2 SVGIG (reference sequence). V lost 6 bases and J lost 3, with 11 bases in between. CDR3 bases: TGTGCCTGCCGAGGGTTCGACTATGGCTACACCTTC. It encodes CACRGFDYGYTF.

J is TRBJ1-4 and V is TRBV7-9; TRBD1 aligns across 10 bases. The V gene end was trimmed by 2 bases and the J gene end by 8 bases; junction bases not matched to a gene: 5. Germline V gene sequence: CDR1 SEHNR, CDR2 FQNEAQ (reference sequence). The CDR3 is 15 residues long. CDR3 amino acids: CASSLTGQGGEKLFF. Here the CDR3 DNA reads TGTGCCAGCAGCTTAACCGGACAGGGGGGAGAAAAACTGTTTTTT.

The chain carries TRBV19 and TRBJ2-5; TRBD1 agrees at 8 bases. This CDR3 spans 15 amino acids. The germline CDR1 and CDR2 sequences are LNHDA and SQIVND (reference sequence). Losses at the gene ends were 5 bases for V and 2 bases for J; bases not matched to a gene: 7. CDR3 sequence reads: CASSVARDRQETQYF. In nucleotides, the CDR3 is TGTGCCAGTAGTGTCGCAAGGGACAGGCAAGAGACCCAGTACTTC.

The chain couples TRBV5-6 to TRBJ1-2, with unresolved D. Looked up from germline, CDR1 is SGHDT and CDR2 is YYEEEE. The germline V and J ends were trimmed by 0 bases and 5 bases, with 14 bases remaining between them. The CDR3 covers 15 residues. The CDR3 spells CASSLGQPGRYGYTF. In nucleotides, the CDR3 is TGTGCCAGCAGCTTGGGGCAGCCGGGGAGGTATGGCTACACCTTC. Full variable domain (missing parts from reference TRBV5-6 and TRBJ1-2): DAGVTQSPTHLIKTRGQQVTLRCSPKSGHDTVSWYQQALGQGPQFIFQYYEEEERQRGNFPDRFSGHQFPNYSSELNVNALLLGDSALYLCASSLGQPGRYGYTFGSGTRLTVV.

The V and J genes are TRBV7-8 and TRBJ2-5; D is unclear. Germline V gives CDR1 SGHVS, CDR2 FQNEAQ. V was cut by 1 base and J by 9 bases, with 12 bases left in between. The CDR3 runs 13 residues. CDR3 in DNA: TGTGCCAGCAGCTTAGATCCAGGTACGGCCCAGTACTTC. As protein: CASSLDPGTAQYF.

The gene calls are TRBV5-1 and TRBJ2-7; possible D gene TRBD1, 5 bases. V was trimmed by 3 bases and J by 5 bases, leaving 9 bases between them. The CDR3 is made up of 12 amino acids. CDR1 and CDR2 (germline): SGHRS, YFSETQ. The CDR3 DNA follows: TGCGCCAGCAGCTCAGGGTGGAACGAGCAGTACTTC. It specifies CASSSGWNEQYF.

The chain couples TRBV10-1 to TRBJ2-5, with D unclear. This CDR3 contains 13 residues. Trimming took off 4 bases at V and 2 bases at J, with 8 bases between the two ends. Germline V gene sequence: CDR1 WNHNN, CDR2 SYGVQD (reference sequence). The CDR3 is CASSGQTQETQYF. The CDR3 DNA follows: TGCGCCAGCAGTGGGCAGACTCAAGAGACCCAGTACTTC.

There are a few counts of this clone. CDR3: CASSHIDRDYGYTF. Written as DNA, the CDR3 is TGTGCCAGCAGCCACATAGACAGGGACTATGGCTACACCTTC. This chain connects TRBV4-2 to TRBJ1-2; 7 bases fit TRBD1. Trimming took 3 bases from V and 3 from J; bases not matched to a gene: 4. Germline V CDR1 and CDR2: LGHNA, YNFKEQ. The CDR3 length is 14 residues.